These 5 T cell receptor beta chains were all obtained from the same sample, sequenced in a study of T cells in tumors after PD-1 blockade (dated by TCRdb to between 2019 and 2020). Receptor amplification or capture employed the immunoSEQ multiplex PCR assay. Not all clones reach the TCRdb copy of this immuneACCESS table, which keeps in-frame sequences only. Checked studies attribute under half of the gap to unresolved V genes and leave the rest unexplained. This sample gives 4,800 or so clones in total; approximately 63% of them show up just once. The biggest ten clones account for over 12% of the sample. The time point label for this specimen denotes: after anti-PD-1 therapy. The sequences come from tumor tissue, collected after anti-PD-1 treatment. These receptors were collected from a human donor with basal cell carcinoma.

This clone was recorded only once. The J gene is TRBJ2-2, the V gene TRBV5-1, with D tentatively TRBD2 (7 bases). In germline, CDR1 is SGHRS, CDR2 YFSETQ. The CDR3 covers 17 residues. V was cut by 2 bases and J by 3 bases, with 17 bases left in between. The CDR3 spells CASSFVKGEGDTGELFF. CDR3 nucleotide sequence: TGCGCCAGCAGCTTCGTAAAGGGGGAGGGGGACACCGGGGAGCTGTTTTTT.

This clone was found a few times. The gene calls are TRBV7-9 and TRBJ2-7, with TRBD1 matching over 12 bases. The ends lost 4 bases at V and 4 bases at J; junction bases unmatched: 14. This CDR3 region has 18 residues. The V gene's germline CDR1 is SEHNR and CDR2 FQNEAQ (reference sequence). The CDR3 DNA reads as TGTGCCAGCAGCTCCCCCATCCCGGGACAGGGGGCGGAGTACGAGCAGTACTTC. Translating gives CASSSPIPGQGAEYEQYF.

The rearrangement links TRBV6-5 to TRBJ2-7, with 7 positions matching TRBD2. J was trimmed by 3 bases and V by 4 bases; bases with no gene match: 6. Germline assignment: CDR1 MNHEY and CDR2 SVGAGI. This CDR3 region has 14 residues. The CDR3 coding sequence is TGTGCCAGCAGTTCGACTAGCCTGTTCTACGAGCAGTACTTC. It specifies CASSSTSLFYEQYF.

This clone is large (0.1 to 1%). The J gene is TRBJ1-6, the V gene TRBV7-9; unclear D gene. Germline CDR1 and CDR2: SEHNR and FQNEAQ (reference sequence). The CDR3 length is 15 residues. Trimming removed 6 bases from V and 6 bases from J, with 15 bases in between. CDR3 in DNA: TGTGCCAGCAGTTTTAACAGTCTTTCTAATTCACCCCTCCACTTT. It is translated as CASSFNSLSNSPLHF.

The chain uses TRBV5-5 and TRBJ2-2; TRBD2 might be the D (5 bases). Germline V gene lookup returns CDR1 SGHKS and CDR2 YYEKEE (reference sequence). This CDR3 contains 15 residues. The V and J ends lost 2 bases and 5 bases respectively, with 13 bases between them. The DNA of the CDR3 is TGTGCCAGCAGCTTCGTTATTTGGGAGACCGGGGAGCTGTTTTTT. It codes for CASSFVIWETGELFF.